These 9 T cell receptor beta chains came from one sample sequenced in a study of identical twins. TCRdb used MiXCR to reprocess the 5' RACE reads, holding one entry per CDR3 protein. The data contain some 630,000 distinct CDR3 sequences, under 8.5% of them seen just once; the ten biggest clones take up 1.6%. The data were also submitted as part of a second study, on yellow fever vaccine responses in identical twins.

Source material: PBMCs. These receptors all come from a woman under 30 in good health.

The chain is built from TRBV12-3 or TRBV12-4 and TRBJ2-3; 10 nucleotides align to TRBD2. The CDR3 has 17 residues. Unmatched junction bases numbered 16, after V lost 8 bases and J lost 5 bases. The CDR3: CASCPFGSGRPEDTQYF. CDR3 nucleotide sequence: TGTGCCAGCTGCCCTTTCGGTAGCGGGAGGCCAGAAGATACGCAGTATTTT.

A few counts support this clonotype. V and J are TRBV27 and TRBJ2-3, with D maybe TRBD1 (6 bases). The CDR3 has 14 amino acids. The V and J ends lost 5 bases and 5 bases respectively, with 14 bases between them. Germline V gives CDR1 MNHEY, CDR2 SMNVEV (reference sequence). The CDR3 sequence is CASSRTELIDTQYF. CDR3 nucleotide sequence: TGTGCCAGCAGTCGGACAGAGTTAATAGATACGCAGTATTTT.

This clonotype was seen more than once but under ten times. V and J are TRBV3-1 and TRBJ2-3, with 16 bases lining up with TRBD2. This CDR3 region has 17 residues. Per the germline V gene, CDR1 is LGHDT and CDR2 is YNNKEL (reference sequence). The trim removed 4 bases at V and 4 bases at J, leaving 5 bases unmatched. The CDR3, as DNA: TGTGCCAGCAGCCGGGGACTAGCGGGGGGGCACCCAGATACGCAGTATTTT. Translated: CASSRGLAGGHPDTQYF.

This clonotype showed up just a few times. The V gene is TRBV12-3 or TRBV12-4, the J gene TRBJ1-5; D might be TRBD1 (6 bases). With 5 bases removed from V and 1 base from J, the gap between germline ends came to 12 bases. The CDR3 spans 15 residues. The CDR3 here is CASSPSGHSNQPQHF. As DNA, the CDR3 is TGTGCCAGCAGTCCTTCGGGACACAGCAATCAGCCCCAGCATTTT.

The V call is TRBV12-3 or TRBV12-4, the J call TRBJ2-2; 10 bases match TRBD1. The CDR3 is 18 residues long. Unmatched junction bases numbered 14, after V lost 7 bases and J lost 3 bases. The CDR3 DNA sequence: TGTGCCAGCACCCAAGCTCTCCCGGGACAGGGGTACACCGGGGAGCTGTTTTTT. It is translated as CASTQALPGQGYTGELFF.

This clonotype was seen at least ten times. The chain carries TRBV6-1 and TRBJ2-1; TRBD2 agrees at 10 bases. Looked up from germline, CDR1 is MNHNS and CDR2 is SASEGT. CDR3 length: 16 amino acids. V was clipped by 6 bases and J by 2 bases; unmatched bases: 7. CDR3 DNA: TGTGCCAGCAGGAAAGCGGGAGGGTCCACCTACAATGAGCAGTTCTTC. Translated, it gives CASRKAGGSTYNEQFF.

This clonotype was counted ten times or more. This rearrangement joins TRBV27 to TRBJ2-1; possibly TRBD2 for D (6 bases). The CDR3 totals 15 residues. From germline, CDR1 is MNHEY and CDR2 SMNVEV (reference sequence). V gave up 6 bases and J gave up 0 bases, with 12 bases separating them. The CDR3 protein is CASSPGLRSYNEQFF. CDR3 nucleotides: TGTGCCAGCAGCCCGGGACTTCGCTCCTACAATGAGCAGTTCTTC.

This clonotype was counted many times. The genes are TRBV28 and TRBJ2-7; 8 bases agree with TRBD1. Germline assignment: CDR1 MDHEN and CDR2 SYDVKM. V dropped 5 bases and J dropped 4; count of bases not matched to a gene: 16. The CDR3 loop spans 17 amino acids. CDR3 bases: TGTGCCAGCAGTCCGGGACAGGCCCCATACTTACTTTACGAGCAGTACGTC. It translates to CASSPGQAPYLLYEQYV.

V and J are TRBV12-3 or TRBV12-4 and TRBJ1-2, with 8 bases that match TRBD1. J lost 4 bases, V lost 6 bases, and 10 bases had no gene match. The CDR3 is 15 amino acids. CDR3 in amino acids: CASRQFRDRTYGYTF. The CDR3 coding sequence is TGTGCCAGCAGACAGTTCCGGGACAGGACCTATGGCTACACCTTC.